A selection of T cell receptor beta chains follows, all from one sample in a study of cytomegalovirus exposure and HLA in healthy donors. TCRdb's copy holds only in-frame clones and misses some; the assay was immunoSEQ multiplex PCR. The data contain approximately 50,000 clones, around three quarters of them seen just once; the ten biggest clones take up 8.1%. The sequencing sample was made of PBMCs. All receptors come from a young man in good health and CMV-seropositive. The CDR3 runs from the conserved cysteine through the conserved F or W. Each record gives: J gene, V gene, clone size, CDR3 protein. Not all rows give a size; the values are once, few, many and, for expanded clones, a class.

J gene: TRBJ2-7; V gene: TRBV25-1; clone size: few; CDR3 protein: CASSGQGAIYEQYF
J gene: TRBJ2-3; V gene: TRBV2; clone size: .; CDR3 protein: CASSEVRPGGRSTDTQYF
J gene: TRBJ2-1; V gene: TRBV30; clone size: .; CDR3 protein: CAWSPDYYNEQFF
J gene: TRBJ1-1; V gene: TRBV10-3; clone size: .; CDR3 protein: CAISGLIGRNTEAFF
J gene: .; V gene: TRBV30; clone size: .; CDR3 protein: CAWNINPRIAGGPDYEQYF
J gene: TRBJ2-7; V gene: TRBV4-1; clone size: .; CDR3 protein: CASSQGRGLGSYEQYF
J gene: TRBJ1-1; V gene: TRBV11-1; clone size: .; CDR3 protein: CASIPRQGARTEAFF
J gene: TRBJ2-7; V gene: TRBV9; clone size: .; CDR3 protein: CASSGGQGYEQYF
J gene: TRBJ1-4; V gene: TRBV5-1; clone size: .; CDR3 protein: CASSFGTGNEKLFF
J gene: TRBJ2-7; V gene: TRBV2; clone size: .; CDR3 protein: CASSENSGGNSYEQYF
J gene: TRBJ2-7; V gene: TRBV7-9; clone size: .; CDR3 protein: CASSPVAGVYEQYF
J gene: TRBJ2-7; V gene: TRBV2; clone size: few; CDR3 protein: CASSDPTGGDEQYF
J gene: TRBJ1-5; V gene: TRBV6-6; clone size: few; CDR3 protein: CASSPGDRGNQPQHF
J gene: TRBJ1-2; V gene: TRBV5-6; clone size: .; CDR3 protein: CASSLVEPNYGYTF
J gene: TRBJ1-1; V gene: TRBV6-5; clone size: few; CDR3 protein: CASSYTESTEAFF
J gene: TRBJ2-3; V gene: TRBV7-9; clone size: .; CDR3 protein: CASSLAQDTQYF
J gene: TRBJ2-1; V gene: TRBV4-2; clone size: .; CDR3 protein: CASSLTSGGGNEQFF
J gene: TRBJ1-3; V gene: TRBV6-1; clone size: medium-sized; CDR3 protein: CASSDGISGNTIYF
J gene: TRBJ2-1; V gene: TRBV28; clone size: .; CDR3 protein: CASSKDRGPGFF
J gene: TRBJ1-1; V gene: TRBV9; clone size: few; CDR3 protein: CASSARPNTEAFF
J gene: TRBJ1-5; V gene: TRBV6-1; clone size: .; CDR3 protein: CASSERGQGNQPQHF
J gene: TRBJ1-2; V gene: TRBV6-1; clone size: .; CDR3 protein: CASSEEYFNYGYTF
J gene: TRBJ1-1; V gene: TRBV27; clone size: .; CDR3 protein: CASRQELNTEAFF
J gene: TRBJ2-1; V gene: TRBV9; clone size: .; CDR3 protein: CASSVRGGKDNEQFF
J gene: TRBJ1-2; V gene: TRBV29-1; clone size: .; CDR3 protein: CSVQISGGGEYGYTF